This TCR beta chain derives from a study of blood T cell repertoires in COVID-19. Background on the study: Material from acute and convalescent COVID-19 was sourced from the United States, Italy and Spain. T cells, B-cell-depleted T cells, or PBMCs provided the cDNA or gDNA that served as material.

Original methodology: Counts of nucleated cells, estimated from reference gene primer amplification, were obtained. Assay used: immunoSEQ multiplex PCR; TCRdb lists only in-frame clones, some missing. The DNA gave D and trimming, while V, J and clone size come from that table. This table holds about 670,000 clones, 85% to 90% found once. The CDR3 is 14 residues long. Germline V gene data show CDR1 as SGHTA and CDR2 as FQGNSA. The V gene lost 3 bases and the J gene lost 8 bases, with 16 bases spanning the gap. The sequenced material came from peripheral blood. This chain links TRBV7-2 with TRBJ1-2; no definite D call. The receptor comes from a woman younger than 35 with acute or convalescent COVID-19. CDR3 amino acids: CASSLGSGTGGYTF. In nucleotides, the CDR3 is TGTGCCAGCAGCTTGGGCAGCGGAACCGGAGGCTACACCTTC.